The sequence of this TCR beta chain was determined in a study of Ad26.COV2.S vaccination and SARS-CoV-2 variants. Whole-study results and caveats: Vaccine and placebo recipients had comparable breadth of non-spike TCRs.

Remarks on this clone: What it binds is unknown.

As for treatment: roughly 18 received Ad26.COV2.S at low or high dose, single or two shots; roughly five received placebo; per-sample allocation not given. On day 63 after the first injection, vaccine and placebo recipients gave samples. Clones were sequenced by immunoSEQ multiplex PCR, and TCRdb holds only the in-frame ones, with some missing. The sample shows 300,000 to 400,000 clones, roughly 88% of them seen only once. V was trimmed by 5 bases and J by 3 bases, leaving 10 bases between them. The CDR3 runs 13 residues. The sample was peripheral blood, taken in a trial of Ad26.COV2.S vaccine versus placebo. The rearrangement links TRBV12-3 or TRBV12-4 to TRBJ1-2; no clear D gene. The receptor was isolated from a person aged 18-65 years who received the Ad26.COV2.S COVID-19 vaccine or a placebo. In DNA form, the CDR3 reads TGTGCCAGCAGTGGAGATGATTACTATGGCTACACCTTC. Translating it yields CASSGDDYYGYTF.